Described below is a single T cell receptor beta chain sequence and its context. Clones were read by immunoSEQ multiplex PCR, and TCRdb kept only the in-frame ones, dropping some. Among approximately 280,000 clones listed, roughly 86% were seen once. Germline CDR1 reads MNHEY; CDR2 reads SMNVEV (reference sequence). CDR3 length: 15 residues. V lost 2 bases and J 0 bases, leaving 10 bases between the germline ends. This entry belongs to a study of Ad26.COV2.S vaccination and SARS-CoV-2 variants. Overall study: Participants got Ad26.COV2.S intramuscularly, once or twice 56 days apart.

Treatment described: over 15 received Ad26.COV2.S at low or high dose, single or two shots; several received placebo; per-sample allocation not given. Day 63 following the first vaccine or placebo injection was when the samples were taken. The rearrangement links TRBV27 to TRBJ1-1; perhaps TRBD1 as D (5 bases). This receptor was identified in a person aged 18 to 65 who received the Ad26.COV2.S COVID-19 vaccine or a placebo. The material sequenced was peripheral blood, taken in a trial of Ad26.COV2.S vaccine versus placebo. The CDR3 DNA follows: TGTGCCAGCAGTTTAATCGGACACATGAACACTGAAGCTTTCTTT. This translates into CASSLIGHMNTEAFF.